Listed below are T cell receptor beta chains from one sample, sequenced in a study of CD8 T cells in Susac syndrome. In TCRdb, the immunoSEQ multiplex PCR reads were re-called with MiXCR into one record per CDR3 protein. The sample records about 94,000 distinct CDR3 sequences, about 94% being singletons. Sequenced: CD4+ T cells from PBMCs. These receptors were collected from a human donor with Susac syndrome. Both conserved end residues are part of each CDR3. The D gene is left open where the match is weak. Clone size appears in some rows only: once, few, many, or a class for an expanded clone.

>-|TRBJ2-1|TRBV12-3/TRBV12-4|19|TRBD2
TGTGCCAGCAGCTCTATCAGGGTCTCGGGTTCTATAGCGGGGGGTGAGCAGTTCTTC
CASSSIRVSGSIAGGEQFF
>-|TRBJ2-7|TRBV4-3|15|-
TGCGCCAGCAGCCTATCTGGCCAGAGCTCCTACGAGCAGTACTTC
CASSLSGQSSYEQYF
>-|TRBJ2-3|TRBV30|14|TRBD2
TGTGCCTGGAGTACGACTAGCGGGGGACGTACGCAGTATTTT
CAWSTTSGGRTQYF
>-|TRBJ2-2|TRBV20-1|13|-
TGCAGTGCTGCCCATCGTGGTACCGGGGAGCTGTTTTTT
CSAAHRGTGELFF
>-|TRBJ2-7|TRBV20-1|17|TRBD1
TGCAGTGCTGGTGGGACAGGGGGCCGCGGGTCCTCCTACGAGCAGTACTTC
CSAGGTGGRGSSYEQYF
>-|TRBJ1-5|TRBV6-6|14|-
TGTGCCAGCAGTTACTTCGGGAGAAATCAGCCCCAGCATTTT
CASSYFGRNQPQHF
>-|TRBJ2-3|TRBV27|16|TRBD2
TGTGCCAGCAGTTTGGCTAGCGGGGGGGCAGCAGATACGCAGTATTTT
CASSLASGGAADTQYF
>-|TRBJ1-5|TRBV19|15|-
TGTGCCAGTAGAGGGGGTTGGAGTAGCAATCAGCCCCAGCATTTT
CASRGGWSSNQPQHF
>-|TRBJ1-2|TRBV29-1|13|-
TGCAGCGTTGAGGGACCGGGGGGAGGCGGCTACACCTTC
CSVEGPGGGGYTF
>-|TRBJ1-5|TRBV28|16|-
TGTGCCAGCAGTTGGGGTGGGACGGATAGCAATCAGCCCCAGCATTTT
CASSWGGTDSNQPQHF
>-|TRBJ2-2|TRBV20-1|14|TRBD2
TGCAGCGCCCCCGGGACTAGCGGGGGGAGGGAGCTGTTTTTT
CSAPGTSGGRELFF
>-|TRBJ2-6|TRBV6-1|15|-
TGTGCCAGCGAAAGTAAGGCCTCTGGGGCCAACGTCCTGACTTTC
CASESKASGANVLTF
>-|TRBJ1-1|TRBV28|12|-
TGTGCCAGTGACTCGGCGGTCACTGAAGCTTTCTTT
CASDSAVTEAFF
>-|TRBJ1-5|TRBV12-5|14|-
TGTGCTAGTGCCCGGGACACACGCAATCAGCCCCAGCATTTT
CASARDTRNQPQHF
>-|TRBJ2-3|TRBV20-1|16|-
TGCAGTGCTAGAGCCCTTAAGGGGAGCGGGACAGATACGCAGTATTTT
CSARALKGSGTDTQYF
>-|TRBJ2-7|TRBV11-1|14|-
TGTGCCAGCAGCTTACGACGAGGTCCCGGCGAGCAGTACTTC
CASSLRRGPGEQYF
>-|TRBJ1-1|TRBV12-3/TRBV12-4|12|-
TGTGCCAGCAGTTTAGGGGCAGGGCGAGCTTTCTTT
CASSLGAGRAFF
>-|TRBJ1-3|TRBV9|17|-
TGTGCCAGCAGCGACCACGATCTCCCGAGCTCTGGAAACACCATATATTTT
CASSDHDLPSSGNTIYF
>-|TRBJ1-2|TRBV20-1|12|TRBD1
TGCAGTGCTGATCAGGGGGCACGGGGCTACACCTTC
CSADQGARGYTF
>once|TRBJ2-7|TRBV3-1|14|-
TGTGCCAGCAGCCAAGAAAGGACGGGCTACGAGCAGTACTTC
CASSQERTGYEQYF
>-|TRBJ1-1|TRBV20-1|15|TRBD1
TGCAGTGCTAGAGATCCGGGACAGACCTACACTGAAGCTTTCTTT
CSARDPGQTYTEAFF
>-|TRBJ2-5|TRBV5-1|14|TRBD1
TGCGCCAGCAGATCGGACAGGGGGCGAGAGACCCAGTACTTC
CASRSDRGRETQYF
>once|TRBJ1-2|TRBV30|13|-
TGTGCCTTGGACGGACGGGAATCATATGGCTACACCTTC
CALDGRESYGYTF
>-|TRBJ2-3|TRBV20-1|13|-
TGCAGTGCTAGTTCGGGTAGCACAGATACGCAGTATTTT
CSASSGSTDTQYF
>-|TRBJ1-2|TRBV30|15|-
TGTGCCTGGAGTGTAGTCCGGGGGCGGTTGGATGGCTACACCTTC
CAWSVVRGRLDGYTF
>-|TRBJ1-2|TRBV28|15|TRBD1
TGTGCCAGCAGTTCCGGGACAGGGGGCTACTATGGCTACACCTTC
CASSSGTGGYYGYTF
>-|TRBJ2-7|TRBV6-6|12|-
TGTGCCAGCAGGGGTCCGACCTACGAGCAGTACTTC
CASRGPTYEQYF
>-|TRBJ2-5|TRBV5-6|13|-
TGTGCCAGCAGCCCTCAAAGGGAGGAGACCCAGTACTTC
CASSPQREETQYF
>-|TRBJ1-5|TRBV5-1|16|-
TGCGCCAGCAGCTTGAATCCAGGGCATAGCAATCAGCCCCAGCATTTT
CASSLNPGHSNQPQHF
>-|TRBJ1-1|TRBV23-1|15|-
TGCGCCAGCAGTCAATCGCGGCAGGGCGGCACTGAAGCTTTCTTT
CASSQSRQGGTEAFF
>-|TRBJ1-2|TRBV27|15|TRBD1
TGTGCCAGCAGTTTAACAACAGGGGCTGTTGGTGGCTACACCTTC
CASSLTTGAVGGYTF
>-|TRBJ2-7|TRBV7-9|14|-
TGTGCCAGCAGCCATGGGGCAGGGAGCTTCGAGCAGTACTTC
CASSHGAGSFEQYF
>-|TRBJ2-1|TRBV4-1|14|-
TGCGCCAGCAGCCAGGACTTCTCCTACAATGAGCAGTTCTTC
CASSQDFSYNEQFF
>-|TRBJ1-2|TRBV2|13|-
TGTGCCAGCACTACAGGGAGGGAGGATGGCTACACCTTC
CASTTGREDGYTF
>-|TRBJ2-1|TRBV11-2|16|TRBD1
TGTGCCAGCAGAAGCTTAGCCGGGACAGGACCGAATGAGCAGTTCTTC
CASRSLAGTGPNEQFF
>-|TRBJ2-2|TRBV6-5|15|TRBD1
TGTGCCAGCAGGGCGGGCAGGGGGCAGGCCGGGGAGCTGTTTTTT
CASRAGRGQAGELFF
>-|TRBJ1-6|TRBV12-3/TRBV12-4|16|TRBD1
TGTGCCAGCAGTTGGACCCCGGGACAGGGTAATTCACCCCTCCACTTT
CASSWTPGQGNSPLHF
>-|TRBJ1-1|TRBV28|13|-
TGTGCCAGCCGGGGGCAAGTGGACACTGAAGCTTTCTTT
CASRGQVDTEAFF
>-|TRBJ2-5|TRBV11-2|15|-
TGTGCCAGCAGCCTGCGGACGGGTATACAAGAGACCCAGTACTTC
CASSLRTGIQETQYF
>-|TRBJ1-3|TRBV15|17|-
TGTGCCACCAGCCTCCAATCCGTAGTGCTCTCTGGAAACACCATATATTTT
CATSLQSVVLSGNTIYF
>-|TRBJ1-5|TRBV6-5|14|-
TGTGCCAGCAGTCCTGGGACATTCAATCAGCCCCAGCATTTT
CASSPGTFNQPQHF
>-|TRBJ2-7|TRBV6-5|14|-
TGTGCCAGCAGAACGGAGCTCAGCTCCTACGAGCAGTACTTC
CASRTELSSYEQYF